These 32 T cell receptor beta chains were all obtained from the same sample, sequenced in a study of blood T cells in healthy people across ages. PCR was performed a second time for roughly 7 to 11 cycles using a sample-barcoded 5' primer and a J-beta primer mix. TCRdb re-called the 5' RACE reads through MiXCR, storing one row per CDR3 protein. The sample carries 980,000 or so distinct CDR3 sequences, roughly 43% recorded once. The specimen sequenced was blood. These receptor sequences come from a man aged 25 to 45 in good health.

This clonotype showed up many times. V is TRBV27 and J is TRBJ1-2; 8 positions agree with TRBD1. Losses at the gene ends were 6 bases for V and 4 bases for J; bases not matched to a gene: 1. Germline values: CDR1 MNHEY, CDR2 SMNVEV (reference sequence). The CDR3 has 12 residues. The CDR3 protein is CASSTGGYGYTF. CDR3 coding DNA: TGTGCCAGCAGCACAGGGGGCTATGGCTACACCTTC.

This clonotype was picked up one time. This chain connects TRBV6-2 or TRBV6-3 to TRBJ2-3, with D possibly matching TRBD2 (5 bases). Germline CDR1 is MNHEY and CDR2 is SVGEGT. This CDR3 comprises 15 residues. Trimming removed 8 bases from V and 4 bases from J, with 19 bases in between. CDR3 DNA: TGTGCCAGCCGGTCACGACTAACACCCTCAGATACGCAGTATTTT. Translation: CASRSRLTPSDTQYF.

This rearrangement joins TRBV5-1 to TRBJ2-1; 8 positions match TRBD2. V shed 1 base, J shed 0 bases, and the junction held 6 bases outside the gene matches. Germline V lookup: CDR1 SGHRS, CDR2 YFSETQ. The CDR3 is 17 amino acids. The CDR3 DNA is TGCGCCAGCAGCTTGACTCCGGGGGGGAGCTCCTACAATGAGCAGTTCTTC. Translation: CASSLTPGGSSYNEQFF.

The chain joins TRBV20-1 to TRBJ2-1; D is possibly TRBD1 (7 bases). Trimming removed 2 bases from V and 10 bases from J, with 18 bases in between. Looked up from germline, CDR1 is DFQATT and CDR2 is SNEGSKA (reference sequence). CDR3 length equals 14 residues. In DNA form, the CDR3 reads TGCAGTGCTAGACAGGGGGGCCTACCTTACGAGCAGTTCTTC. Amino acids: CSARQGGLPYEQFF.

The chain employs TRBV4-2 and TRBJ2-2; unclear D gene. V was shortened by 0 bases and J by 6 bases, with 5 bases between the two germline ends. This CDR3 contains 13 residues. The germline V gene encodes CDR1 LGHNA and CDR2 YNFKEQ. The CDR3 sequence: CASSQDRAGELFF. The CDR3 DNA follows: TGTGCCAGCAGCCAAGATCGGGCCGGGGAGCTGTTTTTT.

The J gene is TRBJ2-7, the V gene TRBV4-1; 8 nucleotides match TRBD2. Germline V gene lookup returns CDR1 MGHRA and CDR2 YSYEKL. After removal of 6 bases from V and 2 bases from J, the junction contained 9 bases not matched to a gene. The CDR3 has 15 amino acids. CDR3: CASRLFTGGAYEQYF. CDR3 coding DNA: TGCGCCAGCAGGCTCTTCACGGGGGGGGCCTACGAGCAGTACTTC.

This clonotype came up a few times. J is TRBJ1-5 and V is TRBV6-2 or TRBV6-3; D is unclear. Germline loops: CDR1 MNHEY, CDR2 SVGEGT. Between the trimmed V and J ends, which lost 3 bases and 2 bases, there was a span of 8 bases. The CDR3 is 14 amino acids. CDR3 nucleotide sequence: TGTGCCAGCAGTTATTGGGGTGGCAATCAGCCCCAGCATTTT. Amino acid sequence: CASSYWGGNQPQHF.

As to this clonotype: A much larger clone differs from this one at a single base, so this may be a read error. CDR3 DNA: TGTGCCAGCTCACCACCGGTGACCTACGAGCAGTTCTTC. The encoded protein is CASSPPVTYEQFF. The chain is built from TRBV18 and TRBJ2-1; D is unclear. Deletions cut 0 bases from V and 10 bases from J, with 10 bases between. The CDR3 has 13 residues. Germline loops: CDR1 KGHSH, CDR2 LQKENI.

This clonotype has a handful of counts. The CDR3 sequence: CASMFSYQGAYGYTF. The CDR3 region has the DNA TGTGCCAGCATGTTTTCTTACCAGGGGGCCTATGGCTACACCTTC. V and J are TRBV6-6 and TRBJ1-2; TRBD1 agrees at 8 bases. This CDR3 has 15 amino acids. V was pared by 7 bases and J by 4 bases, with 11 bases of the junction left unmatched. Germline lookup yields CDR1 MNHNY and CDR2 SVGAGI (reference sequence).

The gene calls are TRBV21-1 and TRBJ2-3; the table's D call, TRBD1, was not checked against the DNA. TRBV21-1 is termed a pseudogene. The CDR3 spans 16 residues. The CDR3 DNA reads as TGTGCCAGCGCGGTAGGGGTGCCCTTAAGCACAGATACGCAGTATTTT. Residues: CASAVGVPLSTDTQYF.

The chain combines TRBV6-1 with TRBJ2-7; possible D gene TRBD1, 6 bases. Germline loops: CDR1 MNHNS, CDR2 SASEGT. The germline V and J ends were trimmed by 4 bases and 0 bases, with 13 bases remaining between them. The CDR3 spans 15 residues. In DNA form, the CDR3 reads TGTGCCAGCAGTGGGCGATGGACAGTCTCCTACGAGCAGTACTTC. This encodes CASSGRWTVSYEQYF.

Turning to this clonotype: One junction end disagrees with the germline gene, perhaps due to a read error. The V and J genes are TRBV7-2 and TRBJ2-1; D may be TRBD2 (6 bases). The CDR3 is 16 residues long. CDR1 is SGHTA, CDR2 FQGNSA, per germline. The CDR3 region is CVSALGGGDSYNEQFF. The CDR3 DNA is TGTGTCAGCGCCCTCGGAGGAGGGGATTCCTACAATGAGCAGTTCTTC.

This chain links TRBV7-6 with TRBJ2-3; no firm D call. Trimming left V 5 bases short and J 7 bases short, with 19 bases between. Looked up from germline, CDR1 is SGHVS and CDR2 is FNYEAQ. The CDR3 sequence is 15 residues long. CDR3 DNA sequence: TGTGCCAGCAGCCCAACCGGGTCCGGGTTGTATACGCAGTATTTT. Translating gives CASSPTGSGLYTQYF.

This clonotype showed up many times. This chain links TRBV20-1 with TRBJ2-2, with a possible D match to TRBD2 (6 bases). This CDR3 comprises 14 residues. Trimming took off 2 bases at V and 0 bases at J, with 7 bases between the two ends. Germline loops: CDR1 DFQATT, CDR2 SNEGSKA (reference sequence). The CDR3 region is CSARRGTNTGELFF. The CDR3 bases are TGCAGTGCTAGACGGGGGACGAACACCGGGGAGCTGTTTTTT.

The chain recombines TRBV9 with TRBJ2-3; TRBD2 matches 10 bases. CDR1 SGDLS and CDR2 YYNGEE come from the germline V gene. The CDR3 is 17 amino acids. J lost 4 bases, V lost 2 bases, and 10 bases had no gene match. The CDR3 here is CASSVLAGDPVPDTQYF. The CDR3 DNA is TGTGCCAGCAGCGTCCTAGCGGGGGATCCCGTTCCAGATACGCAGTATTTT.

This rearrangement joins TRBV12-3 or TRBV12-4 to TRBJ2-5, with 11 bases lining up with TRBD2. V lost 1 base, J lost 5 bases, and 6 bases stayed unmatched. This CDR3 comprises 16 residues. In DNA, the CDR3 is TGTGCCAGCAGTTTAGGGGGACTAGCGGAGCCCGAGACCCAGTACTTC. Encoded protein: CASSLGGLAEPETQYF.

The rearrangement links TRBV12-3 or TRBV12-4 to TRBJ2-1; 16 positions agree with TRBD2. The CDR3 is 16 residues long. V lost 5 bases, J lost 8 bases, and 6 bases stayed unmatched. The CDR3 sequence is CASSGGTSGGADEQFF. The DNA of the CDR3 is TGTGCCAGCAGTGGAGGGACTAGCGGGGGGGCCGATGAGCAGTTCTTC.

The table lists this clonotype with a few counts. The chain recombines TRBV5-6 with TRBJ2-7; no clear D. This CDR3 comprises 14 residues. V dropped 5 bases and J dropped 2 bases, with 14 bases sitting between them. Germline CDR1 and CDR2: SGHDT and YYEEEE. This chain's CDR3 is CASRYRASPYEQYF. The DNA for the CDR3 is TGTGCCAGCAGGTACCGGGCCAGTCCCTACGAGCAGTACTTC.

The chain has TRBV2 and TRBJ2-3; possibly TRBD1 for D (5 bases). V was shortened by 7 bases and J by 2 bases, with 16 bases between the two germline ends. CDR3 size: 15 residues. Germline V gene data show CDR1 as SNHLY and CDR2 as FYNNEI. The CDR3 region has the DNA TGTGCCAGCATTTCCACAGGTACCTACACAGATACGCAGTATTTT. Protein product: CASISTGTYTDTQYF.

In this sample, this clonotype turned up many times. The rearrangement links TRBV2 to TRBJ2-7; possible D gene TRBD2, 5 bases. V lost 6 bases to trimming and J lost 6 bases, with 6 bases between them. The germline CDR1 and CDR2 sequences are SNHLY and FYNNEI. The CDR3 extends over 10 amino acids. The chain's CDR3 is CASRRGEQYF. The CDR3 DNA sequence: TGTGCCAGCAGACGGGGCGAGCAGTACTTC.

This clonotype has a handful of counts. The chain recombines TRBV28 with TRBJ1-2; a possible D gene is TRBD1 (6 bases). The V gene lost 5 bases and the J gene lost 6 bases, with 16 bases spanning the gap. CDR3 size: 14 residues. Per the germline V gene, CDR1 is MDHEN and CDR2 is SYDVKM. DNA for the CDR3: TGTGCCAGCAGTCAGGACAGCCTAACTAATGGCTACACCTTC. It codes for CASSQDSLTNGYTF.

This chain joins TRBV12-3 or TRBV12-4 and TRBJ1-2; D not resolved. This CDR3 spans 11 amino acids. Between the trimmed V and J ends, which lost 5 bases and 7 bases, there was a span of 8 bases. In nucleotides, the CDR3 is TGTGCCAGCAGTGGAGGTCCTGGCTACACCTTC. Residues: CASSGGPGYTF.

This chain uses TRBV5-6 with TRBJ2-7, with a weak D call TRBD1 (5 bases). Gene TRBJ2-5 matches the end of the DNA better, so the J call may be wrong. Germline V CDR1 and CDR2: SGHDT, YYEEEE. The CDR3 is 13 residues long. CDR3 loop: CASSSTVKETQYF. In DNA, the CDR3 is TGTGCCAGCAGCTCGACAGTAAAAGAGACCCAGTACTTC.

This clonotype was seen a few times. CDR3 sequence reads: CSVVTILSYEQYF. As DNA, the CDR3 is TGCAGCGTCGTTACTATACTGAGCTACGAGCAGTACTTC. This rearrangement joins TRBV29-1 to TRBJ2-7; D unclear. CDR1 is SQVTM and CDR2 is ANQGSEA in the germline V gene. V was pared by 6 bases and J by 3 bases, with 15 bases between. The CDR3 is made up of 13 amino acids.

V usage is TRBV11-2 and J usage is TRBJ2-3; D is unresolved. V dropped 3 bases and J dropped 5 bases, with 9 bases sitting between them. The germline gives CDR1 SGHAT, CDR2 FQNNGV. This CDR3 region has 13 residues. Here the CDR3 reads CASSLGDGDTQYF. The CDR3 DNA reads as TGTGCCAGCAGCTTGGGTGACGGAGATACGCAGTATTTT.

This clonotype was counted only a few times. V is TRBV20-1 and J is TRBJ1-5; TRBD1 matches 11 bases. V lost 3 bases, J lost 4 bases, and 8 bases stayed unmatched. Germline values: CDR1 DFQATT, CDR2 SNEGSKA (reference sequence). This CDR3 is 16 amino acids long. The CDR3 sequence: CSASRTGTGGNQPQHF. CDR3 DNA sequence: TGCAGTGCTAGCCGAACCGGGACAGGGGGGAATCAGCCCCAGCATTTT.

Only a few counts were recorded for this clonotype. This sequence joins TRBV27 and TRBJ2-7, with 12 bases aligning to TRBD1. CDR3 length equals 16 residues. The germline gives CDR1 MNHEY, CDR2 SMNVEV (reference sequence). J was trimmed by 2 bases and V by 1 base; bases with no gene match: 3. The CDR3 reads CASSLWGQGATYEQYF. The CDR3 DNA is TGTGCCAGCAGTTTATGGGGACAGGGGGCTACCTACGAGCAGTACTTC.

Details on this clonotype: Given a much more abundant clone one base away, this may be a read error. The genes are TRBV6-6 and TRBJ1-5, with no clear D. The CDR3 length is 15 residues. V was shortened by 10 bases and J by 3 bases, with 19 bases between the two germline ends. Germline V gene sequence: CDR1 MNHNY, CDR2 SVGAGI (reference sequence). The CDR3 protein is CATSPQEIHNQPQHF. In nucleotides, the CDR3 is TGTGCCACCTCACCTCAGGAGATACACAATCAGCCCCAGCATTTT.

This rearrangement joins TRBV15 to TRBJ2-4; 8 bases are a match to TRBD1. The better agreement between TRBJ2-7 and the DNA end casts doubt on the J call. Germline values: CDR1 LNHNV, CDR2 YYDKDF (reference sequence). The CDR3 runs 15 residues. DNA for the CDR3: TGTGCCACCAGCGGTTACAGGGGGAACTCCTACGAGCAGTACTTC. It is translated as CATSGYRGNSYEQYF.

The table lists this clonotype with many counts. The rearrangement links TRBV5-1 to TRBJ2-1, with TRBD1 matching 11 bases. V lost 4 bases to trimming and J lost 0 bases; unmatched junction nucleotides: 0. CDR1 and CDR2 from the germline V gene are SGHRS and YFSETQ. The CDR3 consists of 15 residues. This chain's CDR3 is CASSGTGGSYNEQFF. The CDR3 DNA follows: TGCGCCAGCAGCGGGACAGGGGGCTCCTACAATGAGCAGTTCTTC.

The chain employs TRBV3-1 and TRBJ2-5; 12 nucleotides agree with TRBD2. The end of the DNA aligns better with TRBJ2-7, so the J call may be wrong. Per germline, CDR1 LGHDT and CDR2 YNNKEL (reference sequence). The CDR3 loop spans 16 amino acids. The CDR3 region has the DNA TGTGCCAGCAGCCAAGTTCCTAGCGGGGGGGCCGACGAGCAGTACTTC. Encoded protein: CASSQVPSGGADEQYF.

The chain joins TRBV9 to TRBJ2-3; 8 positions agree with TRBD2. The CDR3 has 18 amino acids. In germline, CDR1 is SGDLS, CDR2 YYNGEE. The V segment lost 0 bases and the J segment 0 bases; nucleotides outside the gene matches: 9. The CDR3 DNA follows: TGTGCCAGCAGCGTAGTCCCCCTAGCGGGCCTTAGCACAGATACGCAGTATTTT. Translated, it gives CASSVVPLAGLSTDTQYF.